A single sample gave rise to the 17 T cell receptor beta chains below, sequenced in a study of blood T cell repertoires in COVID-19. Assay: immunoSEQ multiplex PCR; the TCRdb copy retains only in-frame clones and omits some. The sample contains around 700,000 clones, 70% to 90% of which appear only once. The sequencing sample was made of peripheral blood. The receptors derive from a woman aged 18-35 years with acute or convalescent COVID-19.

The gene calls are TRBV10-3 and TRBJ1-1; D is undetermined. Germline CDR1 ENHRY, CDR2 SYGVKD. V was clipped by 0 bases and J by 7 bases, with 12 bases between them. The CDR3 totals 14 residues. Here the CDR3 DNA reads TGTGCCATCAGTGAGTCTAACACCCAATATGAAGCTTTCTTT. It translates to CAISESNTQYEAFF.

The chain is built from TRBV5-1 and TRBJ1-1; perhaps TRBD1 as D (6 bases). Germline CDR1 is SGHRS and CDR2 is YFSETQ. V dropped 2 bases and J dropped 10 bases, with 18 bases sitting between them. The CDR3 loop spans 14 amino acids. CDR3 sequence reads: CASSFLQGVARAFF. The CDR3 bases are TGCGCCAGCAGCTTTTTACAGGGTGTTGCGCGAGCTTTCTTT. Full variable domain (outside the CDR3, taken from reference TRBV5-1 and TRBJ1-1): KAGVTQTPRYLIKTRGQQVTLSCSPISGHRSVSWYQQTPGQGLQFLFEYFSETQRNKGNFPGRFSGRQFSNSRSEMNVSTLELGDSALYLCASSFLQGVARAFFGQGTRLTVV.

This rearrangement joins TRBV6-5 to TRBJ1-1; D possibly corresponds to TRBD1 (5 bases). Germline V CDR1 and CDR2: MNHEY, SVGAGI. The CDR3 loop spans 15 amino acids. Trimming took 2 bases from V and 5 from J, leaving 15 bases between them. CDR3 sequence: CASSYGGAEGTEAFF. CDR3 sequence (DNA): TGTGCCAGCAGTTACGGGGGAGCGGAGGGAACTGAAGCTTTCTTT.

This chain uses TRBV7-8 with TRBJ2-1; 11 positions agree with TRBD2. Germline values: CDR1 SGHVS, CDR2 FQNEAQ. The CDR3 length is 20 residues. J lost 1 base, V lost 5 bases, and 16 bases had no gene match. The CDR3 loop is CASSPLGLPTSGESYNEQFF. The CDR3 DNA follows: TGTGCCAGCAGCCCCCTAGGACTGCCGACTAGCGGGGAATCCTACAATGAGCAGTTCTTC.

V and J are TRBV28 and TRBJ2-1; TRBD1 agrees at 10 bases. J lost 5 bases, V lost 5 bases, and 9 bases had no gene match. This CDR3 has 16 residues. Germline V gene lookup returns CDR1 MDHEN and CDR2 SYDVKM. The CDR3 protein is CASSARGQGLNNEQFF. Here the CDR3 DNA reads TGTGCCAGCAGTGCCCGGGGACAGGGGCTAAACAATGAGCAGTTCTTC.

The chain recombines TRBV5-5 with TRBJ1-2, with a possible D match to TRBD1 (5 bases). Germline V gives CDR1 SGHKS, CDR2 YYEKEE (reference sequence). This CDR3 has 15 amino acids. V was clipped by 5 bases and J by 2 bases, with 16 bases between them. The CDR3 nucleotides are TGTGCCAGCAGTTCCCACCTTGGGGCAAACTATGGCTACACCTTC. Protein product: CASSSHLGANYGYTF.

The rearrangement uses TRBV7-2 and TRBJ1-2; TRBD1 might be the D (6 bases). Trimming pared 4 bases from V and 1 base from J, leaving 19 bases between. CDR3 size: 17 residues. Germline V gene sequence: CDR1 SGHTA, CDR2 FQGNSA. CDR3 sequence: CASSSRGPSASNYGYTF. The CDR3 DNA follows: TGTGCCAGCAGCTCCAGGGGACCCTCCGCTAGTAACTATGGCTACACCTTC.

The chain combines TRBV23-1 with TRBJ2-7; the D gene is possibly TRBD1 (6 bases). TRBV23-1 is an ORF; its function is uncertain. The V end lost 0 bases, the J end lost 2 bases, and 11 bases lay between the germline ends. The CDR3 length is 15 residues. CDR3 sequence reads: CASSQSGTRTYEQYF. CDR3 bases: TGCGCCAGCAGTCAATCCGGGACACGGACCTACGAGCAGTACTTC.

This chain joins TRBV19 and TRBJ1-5; weak D call: TRBD1 (5 bases). The germline V gene has CDR1 LNHDA and CDR2 SQIVND (reference sequence). This CDR3 is 17 amino acids long. Trimming removed 10 bases from V and 6 bases from J, with 28 bases in between. The CDR3: CATTATHQGGSIQPQHF. CDR3 DNA: TGTGCCACCACCGCAACTCACCAGGGCGGTAGTATTCAGCCCCAGCATTTT.

The chain combines TRBV19 with TRBJ1-1; D gene ambiguous. Per germline, CDR1 LNHDA and CDR2 SQIVND (reference sequence). This CDR3 spans 14 amino acids. Trimming stripped 3 bases from V and 0 bases from J, with 8 bases between. CDR3 DNA: TGTGCCAGTAGTATCAAATTGTTGAACACTGAAGCTTTCTTT. It encodes CASSIKLLNTEAFF.

This clone occurred once. The chain is built from TRBV5-5 and TRBJ2-2; D gene ambiguous. Trimming removed 3 bases at V and 1 base at J, with 10 bases between. Germline CDR1 and CDR2: SGHKS and YYEKEE (reference sequence). CDR3 size: 15 residues. CDR3: CASSWARLNTGELFF. The CDR3 DNA follows: TGTGCCAGCAGCTGGGCCCGATTGAACACCGGGGAGCTGTTTTTT.

This chain links TRBV20-1 with TRBJ2-3; 8 bases align to TRBD1. Per the germline V gene, CDR1 is DFQATT and CDR2 is SNEGSKA (reference sequence). V was clipped by 3 bases and J by 4 bases; unmatched bases: 9. The CDR3 covers 15 residues. CDR3 in amino acids: CSASVPGGIADTQYF. The CDR3 DNA sequence: TGCAGTGCTAGTGTTCCAGGGGGCATAGCAGATACGCAGTATTTT.

This clone was recorded once. The chain has TRBV6-5 and TRBJ2-1; weak D call: TRBD1 (6 bases). Germline V CDR1 and CDR2: MNHEY, SVGAGI. V dropped 7 bases and J dropped 1 base, with 14 bases sitting between them. CDR3 length equals 15 residues. This chain's CDR3 is CASTSGQSSYNEQFF. The CDR3 DNA is TGTGCCAGCACATCAGGACAGTCGTCCTACAATGAGCAGTTCTTC.

This clone was detected only a few times. V and J are TRBV7-8 and TRBJ2-7, with 8 nucleotides matching TRBD1. The trim removed 1 base at V and 5 bases at J, leaving 13 bases unmatched. Germline-derived CDR1 and CDR2 are SGHVS and FQNEAQ. CDR3 length: 17 amino acids. DNA of the CDR3: TGTGCCAGCAGCTTAGAGGACAGGGCGAGCATGGTCCACGAGCAGTACTTC. Translating gives CASSLEDRASMVHEQYF.

This chain uses TRBV28 with TRBJ2-1; 11 bases are shared with TRBD1. Germline-derived CDR1 and CDR2 are MDHEN and SYDVKM. The V gene end was trimmed by 2 bases and the J gene end by 6 bases; junction bases not matched to a gene: 6. CDR3 size: 16 residues. The CDR3 reads CASSLPRTGGRNEQFF. The CDR3 bases are TGTGCCAGCAGTTTACCTAGGACAGGGGGCCGCAATGAGCAGTTCTTC.

This rearrangement joins TRBV7-9 to TRBJ1-4, with a weak D call TRBD1 (6 bases). The ends were cut back, 0 bases at V and 3 bases at J, with 11 bases in the middle. The CDR3 contains 16 residues. Germline CDR1 is SEHNR and CDR2 is FQNEAQ (reference sequence). The CDR3 reads CASSLASRGANEKLFF. As DNA, the CDR3 is TGTGCCAGCAGCTTAGCGTCCAGGGGAGCTAATGAAAAACTGTTTTTT.

The gene calls are TRBV6-5 and TRBJ1-1; maybe TRBD1 (5 bases). The CDR3 runs 15 residues. V was trimmed by 6 bases and J by 1 base, leaving 15 bases between them. CDR1 and CDR2 (germline): MNHEY, SVGAGI. In DNA form, the CDR3 reads TGTGCCAGCAGGGCCCCGGGGGGTGGGAACACTGAAGCTTTCTTT. Translation gives CASRAPGGGNTEAFF.